Presented here are 28 T cell receptor beta chains from one specimen sequenced in a study of response to subunit inactivated influenza vaccine. TCRdb reanalysed the RT-PCR reads using MiXCR and keeps one entry per CDR3 protein. The repertoire holds about 520,000 distinct CDR3 sequences, with about 10% as singletons. The specimen comprised PBMCs from blood, sampled about 40 days after vaccination. Receptors originate from a man aged 50 to 59 who received an inactivated influenza vaccine.

This clonotype has at least ten counts. This chain joins TRBV7-8 and TRBJ2-3; 7 bases align to TRBD2. The germline V gene has CDR1 SGHVS and CDR2 FQNEAQ. CDR3 length: 15 residues. V dropped 1 base and J dropped 7; count of bases not matched to a gene: 8. CDR3 nucleotide sequence: TGTGCCAGCAGCTTAGGGACTAGGGGTCGGTATACGCAGTATTTT. Amino acid sequence: CASSLGTRGRYTQYF.

This clonotype showed up just a few times. The V and J genes are TRBV5-6 and TRBJ1-4; tentative D call: TRBD1 (5 bases). V gave up 0 bases and J gave up 5 bases, with 14 bases separating them. The CDR3 covers 16 residues. Germline lookup yields CDR1 SGHDT and CDR2 YYEEEE. The CDR3 sequence is CASSLETGPGNEKLFF. CDR3 DNA: TGTGCCAGCAGCTTGGAGACGGGGCCAGGAAATGAAAAACTGTTTTTT.

This clonotype appeared many times. This chain links TRBV15 with TRBJ1-1; 7 bases line up with TRBD1. This CDR3 spans 15 amino acids. The trim removed 2 bases at V and 0 bases at J, leaving 3 bases unmatched. Per the germline V gene, CDR1 is LNHNV and CDR2 is YYDKDF (reference sequence). The CDR3 nucleotides read TGTGCCACCAGCAGATCAGGACAGGTGAACACTGAAGCTTTCTTT. Translated, it gives CATSRSGQVNTEAFF.

The gene calls are TRBV12-3 or TRBV12-4 and TRBJ2-5, with D possibly TRBD1 on 5 matching bases. Trimming took 6 bases from V and 4 from J, leaving 12 bases between them. The CDR3 runs to 13 residues. The CDR3 spells CASRPTGRETQYF. CDR3 DNA sequence: TGTGCCAGCAGGCCTACAGGTCGAGAGACCCAGTACTTC.

This clonotype turned up a few times. The V and J genes are TRBV28 and TRBJ2-7; no firm D call. CDR1 MDHEN and CDR2 SYDVKM come from the germline V gene. The V end lost 3 bases, the J end lost 2 bases, and 8 bases lay between the germline ends. The CDR3 loop spans 13 amino acids. The DNA for the CDR3 is TGTGCCAGCAGTTTGGCCGATACCTACGAGCAGTACTTC. This encodes CASSLADTYEQYF.

This clonotype was seen repeatedly, ten times or more. The CDR3 DNA reads as TGTGCCAGCAGTTTAGCGCAAGGGGATGGTGAAAAACTGTTTTTT. This encodes CASSLAQGDGEKLFF. The chain has TRBV12-3 or TRBV12-4 and TRBJ1-4, with a tentative D call TRBD1 (5 bases). This CDR3 spans 15 amino acids. V lost 0 bases to trimming and J lost 7 bases, with 12 bases between them.

At least ten counts were recorded for this clonotype. The CDR3 sequence is CASSSWSSNEQFF. CDR3 coding DNA: TGCGCCAGCAGCTCTTGGAGCTCCAATGAGCAGTTCTTC. The V call is TRBV5-1, the J call TRBJ2-1, with no clear D. CDR3 length: 13 residues. The germline V gene encodes CDR1 SGHRS and CDR2 YFSETQ. The V gene lost 3 bases and the J gene lost 6 bases, with 10 bases spanning the gap.

This clonotype showed up many times. The chain carries TRBV12-3 or TRBV12-4 and TRBJ2-2; no firm D call. This CDR3 spans 17 amino acids. V was cut by 0 bases and J by 1 base, with 12 bases left in between. The DNA of the CDR3 is TGTGCCAGCAGTTTAGCCCCTGTTCGGGTGAACACCGGGGAGCTGTTTTTT. Translating gives CASSLAPVRVNTGELFF.

This rearrangement joins TRBV10-3 to TRBJ1-1; D is unresolved. Germline lookup yields CDR1 ENHRY and CDR2 SYGVKD. The ends were cut back, 0 bases at V and 1 base at J, with 6 bases in the middle. This CDR3 contains 14 residues. The CDR3 sequence is CAISESVQNTEAFF. The CDR3 coding sequence is TGTGCCATCAGTGAGTCGGTCCAGAACACTGAAGCTTTCTTT.

J is TRBJ2-7 and V is TRBV27; 7 nucleotides align to TRBD1. V dropped 6 bases and J dropped 3; count of bases not matched to a gene: 8. The CDR3 is 14 residues long. Germline assignment: CDR1 MNHEY and CDR2 SMNVEV (reference sequence). Here the CDR3 DNA reads TGTGCCAGCAGCACTAGGACAGGACACTACGAGCAGTACTTC. This codes for CASSTRTGHYEQYF.

The chain uses TRBV6-1 and TRBJ2-1, with D perhaps TRBD2 (5 bases). Germline V CDR1 and CDR2: MNHNS, SASEGT. V gave up 2 bases and J gave up 3 bases, with 23 bases separating them. The CDR3 extends over 19 amino acids. CDR3 sequence: CASSESGVYGSYRYNEQFF. In DNA form, the CDR3 reads TGTGCCAGCAGTGAATCCGGGGTGTACGGGTCGTACCGCTACAATGAGCAGTTCTTC.

This clonotype has more than one count but fewer than ten. The chain couples TRBV6-5 to TRBJ1-2; D is uncertain. This CDR3 has 15 amino acids. V lost 0 bases and J lost 5, with 13 bases in between. Germline V gene sequence: CDR1 MNHEY, CDR2 SVGAGI. CDR3 in amino acids: CASSYSKLGNYGYTF. The CDR3 coding sequence is TGTGCCAGCAGTTACTCGAAGTTGGGGAATTATGGCTACACCTTC.

The table lists this clonotype with a few counts. V and J are TRBV5-6 and TRBJ2-7; TRBD2 aligns across 8 bases. CDR3 length equals 14 residues. V shed 2 bases and J 6 bases; nucleotides not matched to a gene: 7. Germline assignment: CDR1 SGHDT and CDR2 YYEEEE. This CDR3 reads CASSFRDGRAEQYF. DNA for the CDR3: TGTGCCAGCAGCTTCCGGGACGGGAGGGCCGAGCAGTACTTC.

Only a few counts were recorded for this clonotype. The rearrangement links TRBV6-2 or TRBV6-3 to TRBJ2-1, with D perhaps being TRBD1 or TRBD2 (5 bases each). With 6 bases removed from V and 1 base from J, the gap between germline ends came to 13 bases. Germline CDR1 MNHEY, CDR2 SVGEGT. The CDR3 sequence is 15 residues long. CDR3 residues: CASRPMGVSYNEQFF. CDR3 sequence (DNA): TGTGCCAGCAGACCTATGGGGGTATCCTACAATGAGCAGTTCTTC.

The V gene is TRBV7-3, the J gene TRBJ2-1; the match to TRBD2 covers 8 bases. CDR3 size: 14 residues. The germline V gene encodes CDR1 SGHTA and CDR2 FQGTGA. Losses at the gene ends were 5 bases for V and 5 bases for J; bases not matched to a gene: 5. CDR3 DNA sequence: TGTGCCAGCAGCCGTAGCGGGATCAACAATGAGCAGTTCTTC. The encoded protein is CASSRSGINNEQFF.

At least ten counts were recorded for this clonotype. The CDR3 reads CASSSFSGRAKNIQYF. The CDR3, as DNA: TGTGCCAGCAGCTCGTTTAGCGGGAGGGCCAAAAACATTCAGTACTTC. This chain links TRBV5-5 with TRBJ2-4, with 10 bases that match TRBD2. Germline CDR1 SGHKS, CDR2 YYEKEE (reference sequence). V was pared by 3 bases and J by 1 base, with 4 bases of the junction left unmatched. The CDR3 is 16 residues long.

The chain joins TRBV11-2 to TRBJ2-5; D may be TRBD2 (6 bases). The CDR3 is 18 amino acids. V gave up 3 bases and J gave up 1 base, with 21 bases separating them. In germline, CDR1 is SGHAT, CDR2 FQNNGV. The CDR3 coding sequence is TGTGCCAGCAGCTTGCAACGGGGTCGCGGGGCCTTCCAAGAGACCCAGTACTTC. This encodes CASSLQRGRGAFQETQYF. The full variable domain, with the rest looked up from reference TRBV11-2 and TRBJ2-5, is EAGVAQSPRYKIIEKRQSVAFWCNPISGHATLYWYQQILGQGPKLLIQFQNNGVVDDSQLPKDRFSAERLKGVDSTLKIQPAKLEDSAVYLCASSLQRGRGAFQETQYFGPGTRLLVL.

This clonotype appeared a few times. The chain uses TRBV3-1 and TRBJ2-1, with TRBD2 matching over 14 bases. Germline CDR1 LGHDT, CDR2 YNNKEL (reference sequence). The CDR3 is 14 residues long. Trimming removed 5 bases from V and 11 bases from J; junction bases left unmatched: 5. CDR3 nucleotides: TGTGCCAGCAGCTATGGACTAGCGGGGGGTCAGCAGTTCTTC. Translating it yields CASSYGLAGGQQFF.

This clonotype was seen a few times. The V call is TRBV28, the J call TRBJ2-1, with D possibly matching TRBD2 (5 bases). This CDR3 has 15 residues. V shed 5 bases and J shed 4 bases, with 15 bases lying between them. Germline lookup yields CDR1 MDHEN and CDR2 SYDVKM. CDR3 coding DNA: TGTGCCAGCAGTGACTATCAAACTGGGTACAATGAGCAGTTCTTC. Translation: CASSDYQTGYNEQFF.

The chain carries TRBV20-1 and TRBJ2-5, with D possibly TRBD2 on 5 matching bases. Germline assignment: CDR1 DFQATT and CDR2 SNEGSKA (reference sequence). V dropped 7 bases and J dropped 5 bases, with 26 bases sitting between them. The CDR3 runs to 16 residues. The CDR3 protein is CSGVRTGSLTGETQYF. In nucleotides, the CDR3 is TGCAGTGGAGTGAGGACGGGATCCTTAACGGGCGAGACCCAGTACTTC.

This sequence joins TRBV6-2 or TRBV6-3 and TRBJ2-7, with 15 bases fitting TRBD2. Trimming took 1 base from V and 2 from J; bases not matched to a gene: 0. The V gene's germline CDR1 is MNHEY and CDR2 SVGEGT. The CDR3 runs to 16 residues. The CDR3 coding sequence is TGTGCCAGCAGTTACTGGACTAGCGGGAGGGCCTACGAGCAGTACTTC. Its translation: CASSYWTSGRAYEQYF.

The sample holds a few counts of this clonotype. The rearrangement joins TRBV20-1 to TRBJ2-1; 16 nucleotides line up with TRBD2. Germline CDR1 DFQATT, CDR2 SNEGSKA (reference sequence). V lost 6 bases, J lost 2 bases, and 1 base stayed unmatched. The length of the CDR3 is 15 residues. As DNA, the CDR3 is TGCAGTGCCGGGACTAGCGGGAGGGCCTACAATGAGCAGTTCTTC. It translates to CSAGTSGRAYNEQFF.

There are a few counts of this clonotype. This rearrangement joins TRBV20-1 to TRBJ2-5; D ambiguous. CDR1 is DFQATT and CDR2 is SNEGSKA in the germline V gene (reference sequence). There are 16 residues in the CDR3. Trimming removed 5 bases from V and 0 bases from J, with 19 bases in between. The CDR3: CSAPQVRAAYQETQYF. For the CDR3, the DNA is TGCAGTGCTCCGCAGGTCCGGGCAGCGTACCAAGAGACCCAGTACTTC.

This clonotype was seen at least ten times. This chain links TRBV5-5 with TRBJ2-2; 10 nucleotides line up with TRBD1. Per germline, CDR1 SGHKS and CDR2 YYEKEE (reference sequence). The length of the CDR3 is 16 residues. Trimming removed 4 bases from V and 5 bases from J; junction bases left unmatched: 8. The CDR3 sequence is CASSGRDRGWTGELFF. CDR3 sequence (DNA): TGTGCCAGCAGCGGCCGGGACAGGGGATGGACCGGGGAGCTGTTTTTT.

This clonotype was found a few times. The genes are TRBV6-1 and TRBJ2-7; 10 bases line up with TRBD1. Trimming took 8 bases from V and 0 from J; bases not matched to a gene: 13. Germline loops: CDR1 MNHNS, CDR2 SASEGT. The CDR3 has 17 amino acids. The CDR3 region has the DNA TGTGCCAGCTCCCGGGACAGGGGTCCAGAAAGCTCCTACGAGCAGTACTTC. Translation gives CASSRDRGPESSYEQYF.

J is TRBJ1-2 and V is TRBV7-2; TRBD1 is a possible D gene (5 bases). The CDR3 sequence is 16 residues long. Trimming removed 0 bases from V and 2 bases from J, with 13 bases in between. Germline CDR1 reads SGHTA; CDR2 reads FQGNSA. The CDR3 bases are TGTGCCAGCAGCTTAGCTGGGGTTCGGGGGAACTATGGCTACACCTTC. Protein product: CASSLAGVRGNYGYTF. The full variable domain, in which reference TRBV7-2 and TRBJ1-2 provide the parts outside the CDR3, is GAGVSQSPSNKVTEKGKDVELRCDPISGHTALYWYRQSLGQGLEFLIYFQGNSAPDKSGLPSDRFSAERTGGSVSTLTIQRTQQEDSAVYLCASSLAGVRGNYGYTFGSGTRLTVV.

This clonotype was found a few times. V and J are TRBV27 and TRBJ2-7; TRBD2 matches 15 bases. The V segment lost 6 bases and the J segment 6 bases; nucleotides outside the gene matches: 6. The germline V gene encodes CDR1 MNHEY and CDR2 SMNVEV (reference sequence). The CDR3 contains 15 residues. The CDR3 DNA reads TGTGCCAGCAGCTACGGGACTAGCGGGAGGAGCGAGCAGTACTTC. Protein: CASSYGTSGRSEQYF.

The chain links TRBV3-1 to TRBJ2-5, with a tentative D call TRBD2 (6 bases). The germline V gene encodes CDR1 LGHDT and CDR2 YNNKEL (reference sequence). The CDR3 is made up of 13 amino acids. V shed 2 bases and J shed 7 bases, with 11 bases lying between them. The CDR3: CASSQIQGGTQYF. CDR3 DNA sequence: TGTGCCAGCAGCCAAATCCAGGGAGGGACCCAGTACTTC.